This paragraph reports one T cell receptor beta chain. Its antigen specificity is not known. One base away there is no much larger clone; base qualities are not given. This sample is part of a study of blood T cell repertoires in COVID-19 (dated by TCRdb to 2019 to 2021). Study-level background: Collaborator samples came from the United States, Italy and Spain and covered acute and convalescent phases of COVID-19. The repertoires were released in a freely available public database meant as a resource for research on the immune response to SARS-CoV-2. Where HLA class I and class II types were available, the types were taken from metadata supplied by the sample provider, not from assay-based typing. The sample metadata nearly always contained a de-identified subject ID, COVID-19 status, age in years and sex. Samples were obtained from the ongoing ImmuneRACE study (first 160 participants) and from 1,254 subjects provided by 6 global collaborators. Deeply sampled blood TCRbeta repertoires from subjects exposed to, actively infected with, or recovered from COVID-19 were included in the dataset. The prospective study material was composed of cDNA or gDNA derived from T cells, B-cell-depleted T cells, or PBMCs. Overall results and qualifications from the work: Clinical and demographic metadata were provided uncurated, with the amount varying by source and participant.

Collaborating institutions collected whole blood in K2EDTA tubes following their own protocols. For TCRbeta analysis, collaborator samples were shipped as frozen whole blood, as isolated PBMCs, or as DNA extracted from either sample type. TCRbeta CDR3 regions were amplified from genomic DNA by means of the immunoSEQ Assay, a bias-controlled multiplex PCR. As for how the authors treated the data: Nucleated cell counts per sample were estimated from amplification of reference gene primers within the assay. To quantify the absolute abundance of each unique TCRbeta CDR3 rearrangement, sequence reads were collapsed and filtered. For each sample, productive Simpson clonality was calculated by taking the square root of Simpson's diversity index across productive rearrangements. In its TCRdb copy, this immuneACCESS table keeps in-frame sequences only and misses some clones. Where compared with another copy, unresolved V genes explain less than half of these, and the others have no known cause. The V and J calls and clone size are taken from that table; D and trimming were inferred from the DNA. The sample contains 100,000 to 150,000 clones, about 80% of them found a single time. Together, the top ten hold 25% of the sample.

Via the germline V gene (reference sequence), CDR1 is MNHEY and CDR2 SMNVEV. There are 15 amino acids in the CDR3, from cysteine to phenylalanine inclusive. The read is trimmed to its CDR3 DNA, 45 bases read in frame from base 1. V drops 7 bases and J drops 6 bases, leaving 19 bases in between. The rearranged segments are TRBV27 and TRBJ2-1, with a tentative D gene TRBD1 over 6 matching bases. Sequencing was performed on peripheral blood. This TCR came from a human donor in a cohort sampled during active COVID-19. The CDR3 corresponds to CASMAGVGRPNEQFF. The bases are TGTGCCAGCATGGCAGGGGTTGGTCGCCCCAATGAGCAGTTCTTC.